The clone carrying this T cell receptor beta chain was seen more than once but under ten times. TCRbeta library construction was performed incorporating unique molecular identifiers. TCRdb used MiXCR to reprocess the PCR reads, holding one entry per CDR3 protein. Of about 540,000 distinct CDR3 sequences listed, around 20% are singletons. Germline assignment: CDR1 DFQATT and CDR2 SNEGSKA (reference sequence). Trimming left V 1 base short and J 1 base short, with 12 bases between. The length of the CDR3 is 15 residues. These data belong to a study of T-cell reconstitution after alpha-beta-depleted transplantation in children.

The material sequenced was PBMCs from the stem cell graft donor, taken from the stem cell graft. The chain is built from TRBV20-1 and TRBJ2-3; possible D gene TRBD2, 5 bases. The TCR sequence derives from a human donor who donated a stem cell graft to a child with acute lymphoblastic leukemia. CDR3 residues: CSARAPSGGTDTQYF. The CDR3 region has the DNA TGCAGTGCTAGAGCACCCAGCGGAGGCACAGATACGCAGTATTTT.